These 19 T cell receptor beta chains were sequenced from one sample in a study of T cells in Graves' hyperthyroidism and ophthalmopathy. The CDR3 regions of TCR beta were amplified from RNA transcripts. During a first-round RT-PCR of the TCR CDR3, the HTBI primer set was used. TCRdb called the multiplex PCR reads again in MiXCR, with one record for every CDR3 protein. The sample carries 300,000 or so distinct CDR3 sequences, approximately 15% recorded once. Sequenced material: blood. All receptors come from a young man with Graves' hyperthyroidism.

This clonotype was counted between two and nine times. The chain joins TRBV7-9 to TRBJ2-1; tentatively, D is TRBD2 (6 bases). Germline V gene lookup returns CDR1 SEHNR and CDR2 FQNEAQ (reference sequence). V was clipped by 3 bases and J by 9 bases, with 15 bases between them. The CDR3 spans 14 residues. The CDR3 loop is CASSFEYGSSEQFF. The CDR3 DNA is TGTGCCAGCAGCTTTGAGTACGGGAGCAGTGAGCAGTTCTTC.

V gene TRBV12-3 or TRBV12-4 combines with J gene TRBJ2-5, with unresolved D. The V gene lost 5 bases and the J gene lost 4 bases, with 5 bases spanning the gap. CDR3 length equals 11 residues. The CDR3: CASSESETQYF. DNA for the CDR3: TGTGCCAGCAGTGAATCAGAGACCCAGTACTTC.

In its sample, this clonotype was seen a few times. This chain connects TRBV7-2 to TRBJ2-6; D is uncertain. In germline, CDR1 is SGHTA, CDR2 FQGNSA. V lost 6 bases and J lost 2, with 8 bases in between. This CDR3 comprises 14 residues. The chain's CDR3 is CASRYSAGANVLTF. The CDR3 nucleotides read TGTGCCAGCAGATACTCGGCTGGGGCCAACGTCCTGACTTTC.

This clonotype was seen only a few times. The DNA of the CDR3 is TGTGCCAGTAAAAAAGGGGGCGAGAATCAGCCCCAGCATTTT. Protein: CASKKGGENQPQHF. The rearrangement uses TRBV19 and TRBJ1-5, with 7 positions matching TRBD1. Germline trimming cut 7 bases from V and 4 bases from J; bases unmatched to any gene: 7. Germline CDR1 is LNHDA and CDR2 is SQIVND (reference sequence). CDR3 length equals 14 residues.

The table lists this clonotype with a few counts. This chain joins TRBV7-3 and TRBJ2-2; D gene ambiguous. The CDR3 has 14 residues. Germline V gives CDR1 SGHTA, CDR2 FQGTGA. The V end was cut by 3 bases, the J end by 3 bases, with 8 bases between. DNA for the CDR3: TGTGCCAGCAGCTTGGACGGCTACACCGGGGAGCTGTTTTTT. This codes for CASSLDGYTGELFF.

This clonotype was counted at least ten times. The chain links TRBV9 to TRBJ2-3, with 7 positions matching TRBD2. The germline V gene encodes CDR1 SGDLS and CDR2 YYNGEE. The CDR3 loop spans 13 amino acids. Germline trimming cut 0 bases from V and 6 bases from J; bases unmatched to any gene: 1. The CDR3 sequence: CASSVGLADTQYF. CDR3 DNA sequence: TGTGCCAGCAGCGTAGGACTAGCTGATACGCAGTATTTT.

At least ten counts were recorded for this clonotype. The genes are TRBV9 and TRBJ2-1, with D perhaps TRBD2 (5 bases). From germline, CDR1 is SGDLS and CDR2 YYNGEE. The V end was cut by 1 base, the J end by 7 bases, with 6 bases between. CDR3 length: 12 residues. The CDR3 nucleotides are TGTGCCAGCAGCGTAACGGGAAATGAGCAGTTCTTC. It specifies CASSVTGNEQFF. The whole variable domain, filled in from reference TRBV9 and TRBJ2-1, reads DSGVTQTPKHLITATGQRVTLRCSPRSGDLSVYWYQQSLDQGLQFLIQYYNGEERAKGNILERFSAQQFPDLHSELNLSSLELGDSALYFCASSVTGNEQFFGPGTRLTVL.

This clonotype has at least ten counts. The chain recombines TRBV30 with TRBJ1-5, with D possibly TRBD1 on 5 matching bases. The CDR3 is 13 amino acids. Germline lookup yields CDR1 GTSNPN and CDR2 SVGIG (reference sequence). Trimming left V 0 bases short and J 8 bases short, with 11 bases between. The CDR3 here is CAWSVALGEPQHF. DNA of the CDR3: TGTGCCTGGAGTGTAGCCCTGGGGGAGCCCCAGCATTTT.

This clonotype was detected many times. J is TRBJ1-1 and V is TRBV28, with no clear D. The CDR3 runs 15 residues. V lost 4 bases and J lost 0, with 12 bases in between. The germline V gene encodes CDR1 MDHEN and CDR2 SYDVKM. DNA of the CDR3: TGTGCCAGCAGTTCGCCCAGCGTAATGAACACTGAAGCTTTCTTT. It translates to CASSSPSVMNTEAFF.

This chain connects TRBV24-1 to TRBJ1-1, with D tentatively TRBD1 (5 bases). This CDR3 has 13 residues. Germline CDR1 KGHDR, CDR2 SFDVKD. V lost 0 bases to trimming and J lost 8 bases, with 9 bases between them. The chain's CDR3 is CATSDLQGGEAFF. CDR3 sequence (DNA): TGTGCCACCAGTGATTTGCAGGGTGGGGAAGCTTTCTTT.

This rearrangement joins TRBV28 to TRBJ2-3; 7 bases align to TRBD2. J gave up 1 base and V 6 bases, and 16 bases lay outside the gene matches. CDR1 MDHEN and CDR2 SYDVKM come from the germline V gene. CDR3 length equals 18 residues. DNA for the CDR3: TGTGCCAGCAGCTTAGCGGGTTTAGGATCTGTCCGCACAGATACGCAGTATTTT. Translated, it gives CASSLAGLGSVRTDTQYF.

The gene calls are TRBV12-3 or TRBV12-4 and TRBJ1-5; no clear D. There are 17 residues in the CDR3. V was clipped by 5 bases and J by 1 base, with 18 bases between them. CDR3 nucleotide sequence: TGTGCCAGCAGTCCACACGGGGTACTTGGGAGCAATCAGCCCCAGCATTTT. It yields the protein CASSPHGVLGSNQPQHF.

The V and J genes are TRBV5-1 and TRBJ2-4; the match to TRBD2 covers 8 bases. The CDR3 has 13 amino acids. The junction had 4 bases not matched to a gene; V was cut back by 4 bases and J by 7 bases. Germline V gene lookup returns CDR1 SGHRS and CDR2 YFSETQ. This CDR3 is CASSPGGGNIQYF. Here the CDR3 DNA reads TGCGCCAGCAGCCCGGGAGGGGGGAACATTCAGTACTTC.

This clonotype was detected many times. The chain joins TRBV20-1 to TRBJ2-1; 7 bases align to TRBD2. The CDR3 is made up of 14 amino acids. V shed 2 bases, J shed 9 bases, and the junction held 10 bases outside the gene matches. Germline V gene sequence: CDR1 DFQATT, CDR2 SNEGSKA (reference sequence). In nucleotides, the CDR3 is TGCAGTGCTAGAAGGTCGGTGGGAGGGACTGAGCAGTTCTTC. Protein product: CSARRSVGGTEQFF.

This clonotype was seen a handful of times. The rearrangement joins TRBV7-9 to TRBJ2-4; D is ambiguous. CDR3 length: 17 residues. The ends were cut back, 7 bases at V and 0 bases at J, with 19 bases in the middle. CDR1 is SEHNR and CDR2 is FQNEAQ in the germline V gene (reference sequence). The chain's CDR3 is CASTQTTVDKAKNIQYF. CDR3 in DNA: TGTGCCAGCACCCAGACCACCGTCGATAAAGCCAAAAACATTCAGTACTTC.

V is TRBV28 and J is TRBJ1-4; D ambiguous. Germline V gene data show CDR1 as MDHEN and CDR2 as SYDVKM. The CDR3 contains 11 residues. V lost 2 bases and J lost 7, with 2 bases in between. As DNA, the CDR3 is TGTGCCAGCAGTTTAGCTGAAAAACTGTTTTTT. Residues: CASSLAEKLFF. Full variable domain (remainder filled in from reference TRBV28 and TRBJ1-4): DVKVTQSSRYLVKRTGEKVFLECVQDMDHENMFWYRQDPGLGLRLIYFSYDVKMKEKGDIPEGYSVSREKKERFSLILESASTNQTSMYLCASSLAEKLFFGSGTQLSVL.

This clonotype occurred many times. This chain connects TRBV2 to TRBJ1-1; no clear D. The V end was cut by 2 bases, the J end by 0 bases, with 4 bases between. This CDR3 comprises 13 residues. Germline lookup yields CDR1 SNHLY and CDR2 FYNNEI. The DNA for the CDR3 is TGTGCCAGCAGTGAAATAATGAACACTGAAGCTTTCTTT. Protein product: CASSEIMNTEAFF. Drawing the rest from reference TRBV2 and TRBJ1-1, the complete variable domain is EPEVTQTPSHQVTQMGQEVILRCVPISNHLYFYWYRQILGQKVEFLVSFYNNEISEKSEIFDDQFSVERPDGSNFTLKIRSTKLEDSAMYFCASSEIMNTEAFFGQGTRLTVV.

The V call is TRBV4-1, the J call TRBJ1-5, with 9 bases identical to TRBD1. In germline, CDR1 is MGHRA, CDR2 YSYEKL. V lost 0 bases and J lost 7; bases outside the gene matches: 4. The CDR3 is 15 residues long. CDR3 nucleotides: TGCGCCAGCAGCCAAGACCGGACAGGGGACCAGCCCCAGCATTTT. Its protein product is CASSQDRTGDQPQHF.

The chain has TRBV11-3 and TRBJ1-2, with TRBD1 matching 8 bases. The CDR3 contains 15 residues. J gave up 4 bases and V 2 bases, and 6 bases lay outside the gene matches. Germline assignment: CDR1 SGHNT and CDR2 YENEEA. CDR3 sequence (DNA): TGTGCCAGCAGCTTAAGTACAGGGGGGCCCTATGGCTACACCTTC. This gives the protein CASSLSTGGPYGYTF.